This T cell receptor (beta chain) stems from a study of blood T cell repertoires in COVID-19. Germline-derived CDR1 and CDR2 are LNHDA and SQIVND (reference sequence). Trimming at V came to 6 bases and at J to 4 bases, leaving 3 bases not matched to a gene. The CDR3 loop spans 15 amino acids. Generated by immunoSEQ multiplex PCR, the TCRdb table keeps only in-frame clones and is missing some. The table records about 200,000 clones, roughly 86% of them present only once. Sequencing was performed on peripheral blood. The rearrangement uses TRBV19 and TRBJ1-4, with 12 bases lining up with TRBD1. The sequence came from a man aged 18 to 29 with active or convalescent COVID-19. CDR3 DNA: TGTGCCAGTAGGGGACAGGGGGCGGGTAATGAAAAACTGTTTTTT. Translating gives CASRGQGAGNEKLFF.